Reported below is one T cell receptor beta chain. The sample is drawn from a study of blood T cell repertoires in COVID-19. Study in general: T cells, B-cell-depleted T cells, or PBMCs supplied cDNA or gDNA.

The table came from immunoSEQ multiplex PCR; TCRdb's copy has only in-frame clones and leaves some out. The data contain some 180,000 clones, about 88% of them singletons. Participants spanned ages about 18 to 95 years and resided in around 25 US areas. Trimming pared 1 base from V and 2 bases from J, leaving 11 bases between. Germline V gene lookup returns CDR1 MNHEY and CDR2 SMNVEV (reference sequence). This CDR3 spans 15 amino acids. Sequenced sample: PBMCs or T cells enriched from blood (not recorded which). The TCR originated in a woman between 40 and 55 years old in a cohort exposed to, infected with or recovered from COVID-19 (not recorded which). This sequence joins TRBV27 and TRBJ1-2; possibly TRBD1 for D (6 bases). The CDR3 DNA follows: TGTGCCAGCAGTTTATTCGGGACACCAAACTATGGCTACACCTTC. This translates into CASSLFGTPNYGYTF.